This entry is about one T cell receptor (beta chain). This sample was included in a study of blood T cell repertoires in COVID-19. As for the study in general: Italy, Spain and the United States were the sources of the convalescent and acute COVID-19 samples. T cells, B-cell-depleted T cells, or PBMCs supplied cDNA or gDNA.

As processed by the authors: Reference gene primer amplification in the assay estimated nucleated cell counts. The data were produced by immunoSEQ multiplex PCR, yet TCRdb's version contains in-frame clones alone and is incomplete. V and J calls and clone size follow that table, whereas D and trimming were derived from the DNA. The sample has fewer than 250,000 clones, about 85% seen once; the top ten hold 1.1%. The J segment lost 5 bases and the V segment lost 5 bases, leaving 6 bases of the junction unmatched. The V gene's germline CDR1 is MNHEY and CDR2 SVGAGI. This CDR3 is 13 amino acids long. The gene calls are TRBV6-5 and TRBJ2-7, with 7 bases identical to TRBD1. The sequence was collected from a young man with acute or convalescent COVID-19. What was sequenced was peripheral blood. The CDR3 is CASSLTGDNEQYF. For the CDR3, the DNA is TGTGCCAGCAGTCTAACAGGGGATAACGAGCAGTACTTC.